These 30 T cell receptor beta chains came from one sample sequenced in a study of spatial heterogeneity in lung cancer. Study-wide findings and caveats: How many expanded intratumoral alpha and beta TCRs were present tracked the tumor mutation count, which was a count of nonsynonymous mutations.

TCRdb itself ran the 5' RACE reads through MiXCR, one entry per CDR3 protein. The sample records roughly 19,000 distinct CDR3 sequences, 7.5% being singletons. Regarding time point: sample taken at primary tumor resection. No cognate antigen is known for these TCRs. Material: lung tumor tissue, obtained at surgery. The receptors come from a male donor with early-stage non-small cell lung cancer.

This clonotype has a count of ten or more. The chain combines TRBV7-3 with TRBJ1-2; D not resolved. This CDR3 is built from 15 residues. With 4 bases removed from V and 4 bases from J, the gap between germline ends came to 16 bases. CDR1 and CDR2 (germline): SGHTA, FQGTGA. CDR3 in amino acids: CASSSPPTRAYGYTF. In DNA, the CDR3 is TGTGCCAGCAGCTCCCCTCCGACGCGGGCCTATGGCTACACCTTC.

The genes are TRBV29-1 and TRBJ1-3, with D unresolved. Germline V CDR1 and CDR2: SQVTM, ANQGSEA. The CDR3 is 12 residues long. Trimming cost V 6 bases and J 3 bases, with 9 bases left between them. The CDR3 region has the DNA TGCAGCGTAGGCAGCGATGGAAACACCATATATTTT. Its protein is CSVGSDGNTIYF.

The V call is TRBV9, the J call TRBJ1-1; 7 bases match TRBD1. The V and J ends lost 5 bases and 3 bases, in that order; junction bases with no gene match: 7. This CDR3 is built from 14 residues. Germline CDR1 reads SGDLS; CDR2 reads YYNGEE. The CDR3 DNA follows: TGTGCCAGCAGAAAGACAGGGTCTGACACTGAAGCTTTCTTT. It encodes CASRKTGSDTEAFF.

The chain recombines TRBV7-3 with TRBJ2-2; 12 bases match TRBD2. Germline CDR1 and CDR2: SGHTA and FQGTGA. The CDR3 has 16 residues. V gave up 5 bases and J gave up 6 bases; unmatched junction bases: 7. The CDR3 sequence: CASSPTLAGGAGELFF. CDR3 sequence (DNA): TGTGCCAGCAGCCCCACGCTAGCGGGGGGGGCCGGGGAGCTGTTTTTT.

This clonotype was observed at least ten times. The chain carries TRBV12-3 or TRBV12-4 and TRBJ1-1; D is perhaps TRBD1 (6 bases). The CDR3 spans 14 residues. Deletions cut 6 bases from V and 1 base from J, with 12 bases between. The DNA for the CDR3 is TGTGCCAGCAGACGGGACACGCCGAACACTGAAGCTTTCTTT. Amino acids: CASRRDTPNTEAFF.

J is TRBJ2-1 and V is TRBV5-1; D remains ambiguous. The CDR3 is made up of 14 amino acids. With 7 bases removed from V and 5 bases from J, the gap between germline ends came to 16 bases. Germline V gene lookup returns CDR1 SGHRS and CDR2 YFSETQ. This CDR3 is CASSSDLINNEQFF. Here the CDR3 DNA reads TGCGCCAGCTCATCCGACTTGATTAACAATGAGCAGTTCTTC.

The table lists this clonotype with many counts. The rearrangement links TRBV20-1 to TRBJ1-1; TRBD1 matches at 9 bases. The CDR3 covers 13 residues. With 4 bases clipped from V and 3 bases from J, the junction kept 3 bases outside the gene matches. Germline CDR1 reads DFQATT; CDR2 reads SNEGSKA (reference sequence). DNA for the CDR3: TGCAGTGCTAACGACAGGGGGGACACTGAAGCTTTCTTT. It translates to CSANDRGDTEAFF.

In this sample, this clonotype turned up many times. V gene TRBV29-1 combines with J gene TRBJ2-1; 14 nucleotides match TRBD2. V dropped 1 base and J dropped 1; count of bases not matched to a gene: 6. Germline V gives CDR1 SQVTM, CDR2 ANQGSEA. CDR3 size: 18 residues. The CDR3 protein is CSVEGLAGGRGSYNEQFF. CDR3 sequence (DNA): TGCAGCGTTGAAGGACTAGCGGGGGGGCGAGGATCCTACAATGAGCAGTTCTTC.

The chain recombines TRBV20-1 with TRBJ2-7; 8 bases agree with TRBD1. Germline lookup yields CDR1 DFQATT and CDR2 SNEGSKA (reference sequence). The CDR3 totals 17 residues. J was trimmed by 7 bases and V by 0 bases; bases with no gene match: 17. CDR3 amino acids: CSARDRGSGRHRGEQYF. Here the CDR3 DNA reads TGCAGTGCTAGAGATCGGGGTTCTGGCAGACACAGGGGGGAGCAGTACTTC.

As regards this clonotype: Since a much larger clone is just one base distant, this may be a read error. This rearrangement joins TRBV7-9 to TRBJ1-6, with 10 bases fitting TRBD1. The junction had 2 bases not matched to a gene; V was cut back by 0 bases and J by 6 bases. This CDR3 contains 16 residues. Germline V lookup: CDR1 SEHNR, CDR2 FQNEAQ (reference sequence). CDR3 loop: CASSLATGGINSPLHF. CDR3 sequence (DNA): TGTGCCAGCAGCTTAGCGACAGGGGGCATTAATTCACCCCTCCACTTT.

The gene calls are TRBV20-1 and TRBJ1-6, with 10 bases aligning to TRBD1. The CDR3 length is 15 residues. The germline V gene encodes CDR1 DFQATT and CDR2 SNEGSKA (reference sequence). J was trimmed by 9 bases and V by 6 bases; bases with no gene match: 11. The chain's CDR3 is CSAPGQGNSGSPLHF. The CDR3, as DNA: TGCAGTGCCCCGGGACAGGGGAACTCGGGTTCACCCCTCCACTTT.

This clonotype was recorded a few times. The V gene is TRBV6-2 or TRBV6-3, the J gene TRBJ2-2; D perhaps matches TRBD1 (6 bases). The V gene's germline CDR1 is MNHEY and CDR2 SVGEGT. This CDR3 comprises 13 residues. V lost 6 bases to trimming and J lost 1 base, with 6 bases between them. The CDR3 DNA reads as TGTGCCAGCAGGGACAGGAACACCGGGGAGCTGTTTTTT. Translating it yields CASRDRNTGELFF.

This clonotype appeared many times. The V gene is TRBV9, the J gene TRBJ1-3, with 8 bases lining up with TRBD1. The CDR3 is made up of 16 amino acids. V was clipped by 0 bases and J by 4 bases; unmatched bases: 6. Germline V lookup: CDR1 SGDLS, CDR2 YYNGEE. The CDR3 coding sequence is TGTGCCAGCAGCGTAGGAGGACAGGGAAAGGGAAACACCATATATTTT. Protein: CASSVGGQGKGNTIYF.

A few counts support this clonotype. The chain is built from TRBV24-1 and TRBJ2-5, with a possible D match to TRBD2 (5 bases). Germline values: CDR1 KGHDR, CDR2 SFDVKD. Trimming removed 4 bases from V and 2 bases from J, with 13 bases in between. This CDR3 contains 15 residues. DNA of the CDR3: TGTGCCACCAGTGAGCCTCGAGGGAATCAAGAGACCCAGTACTTC. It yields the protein CATSEPRGNQETQYF.

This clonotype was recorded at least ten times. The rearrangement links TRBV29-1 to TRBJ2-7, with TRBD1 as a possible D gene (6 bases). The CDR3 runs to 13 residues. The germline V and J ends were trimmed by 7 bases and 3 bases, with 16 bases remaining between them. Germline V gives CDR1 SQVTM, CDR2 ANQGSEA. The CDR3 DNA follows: TGCAGCGCTGAGGACAGCCTAGGCTACGAGCAGTACTTC. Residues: CSAEDSLGYEQYF.

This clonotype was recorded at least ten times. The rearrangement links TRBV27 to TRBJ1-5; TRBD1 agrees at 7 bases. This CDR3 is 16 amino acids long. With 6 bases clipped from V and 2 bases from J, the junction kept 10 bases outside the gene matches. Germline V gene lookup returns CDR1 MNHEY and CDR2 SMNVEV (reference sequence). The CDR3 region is CASRLTGPKGNQPQHF. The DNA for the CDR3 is TGTGCCAGCAGGCTGACAGGGCCGAAAGGCAATCAGCCCCAGCATTTT.

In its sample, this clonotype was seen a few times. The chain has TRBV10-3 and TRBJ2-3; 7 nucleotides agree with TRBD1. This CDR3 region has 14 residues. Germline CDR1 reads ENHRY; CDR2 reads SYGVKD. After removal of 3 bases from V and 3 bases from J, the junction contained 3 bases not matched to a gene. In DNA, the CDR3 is TGTGCCATCAGTGACAGGGGGAGTACAGATACGCAGTATTTT. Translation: CAISDRGSTDTQYF.

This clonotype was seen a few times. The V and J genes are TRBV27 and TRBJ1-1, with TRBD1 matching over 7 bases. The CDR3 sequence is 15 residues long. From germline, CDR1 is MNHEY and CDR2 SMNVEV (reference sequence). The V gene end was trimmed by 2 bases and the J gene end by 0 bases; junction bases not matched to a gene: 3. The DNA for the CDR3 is TGTGCCAGCAGTTTAACAGGGGCGGTGAACACTGAAGCTTTCTTT. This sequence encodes CASSLTGAVNTEAFF.

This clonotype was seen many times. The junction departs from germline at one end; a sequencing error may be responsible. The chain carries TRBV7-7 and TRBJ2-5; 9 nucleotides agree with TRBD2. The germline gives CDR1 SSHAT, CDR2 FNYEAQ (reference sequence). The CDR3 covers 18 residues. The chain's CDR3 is CASSLELAGSVGRETQYF. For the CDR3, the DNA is TGTGCTAGCAGCTTAGAACTAGCGGGTTCGGTCGGCAGGGAGACCCAGTACTTC.

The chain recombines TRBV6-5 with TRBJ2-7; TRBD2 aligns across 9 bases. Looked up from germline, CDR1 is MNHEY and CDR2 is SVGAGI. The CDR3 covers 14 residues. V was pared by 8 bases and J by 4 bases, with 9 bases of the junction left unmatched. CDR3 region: CASRGTSLNYEQYF. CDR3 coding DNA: TGTGCCAGCCGGGGGACTAGCCTTAATTACGAGCAGTACTTC.

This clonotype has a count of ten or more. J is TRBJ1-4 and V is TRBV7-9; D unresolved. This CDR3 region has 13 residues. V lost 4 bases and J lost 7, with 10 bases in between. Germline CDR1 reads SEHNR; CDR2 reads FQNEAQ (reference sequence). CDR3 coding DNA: TGTGCCAGCAGCTCCAGGTTAAGTGAAAAACTGTTTTTT. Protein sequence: CASSSRLSEKLFF.

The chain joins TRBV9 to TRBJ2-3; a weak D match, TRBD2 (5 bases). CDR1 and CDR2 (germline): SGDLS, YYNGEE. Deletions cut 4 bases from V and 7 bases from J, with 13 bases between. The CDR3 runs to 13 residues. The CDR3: CASSSRERYTQYF. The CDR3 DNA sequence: TGTGCCAGCAGCTCTAGGGAGCGTTATACGCAGTATTTT.

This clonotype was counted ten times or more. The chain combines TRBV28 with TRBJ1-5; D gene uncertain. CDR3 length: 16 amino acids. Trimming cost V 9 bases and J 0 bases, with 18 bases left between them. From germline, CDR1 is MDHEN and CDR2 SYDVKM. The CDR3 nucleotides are TGTGCCAGTCTAACAAGGGAGGGTTATAGCAATCAGCCCCAGCATTTT. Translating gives CASLTREGYSNQPQHF. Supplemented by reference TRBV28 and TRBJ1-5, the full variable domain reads DVKVTQSSRYLVKRTGEKVFLECVQDMDHENMFWYRQDPGLGLRLIYFSYDVKMKEKGDIPEGYSVSREKKERFSLILESASTNQTSMYLCASLTREGYSNQPQHFGDGTRLSIL.

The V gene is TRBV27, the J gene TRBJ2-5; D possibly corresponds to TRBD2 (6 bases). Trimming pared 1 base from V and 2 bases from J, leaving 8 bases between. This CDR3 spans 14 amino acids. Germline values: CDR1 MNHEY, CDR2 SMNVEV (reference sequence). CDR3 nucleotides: TGTGCCAGCAGTTTATACGGGGGACAAGAGACCCAGTACTTC. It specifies CASSLYGGQETQYF.

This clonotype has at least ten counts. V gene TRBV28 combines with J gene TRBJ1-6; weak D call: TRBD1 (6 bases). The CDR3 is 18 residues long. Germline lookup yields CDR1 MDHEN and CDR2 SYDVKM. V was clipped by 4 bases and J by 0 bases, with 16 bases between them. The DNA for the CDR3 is TGTGCCAGCAGTTCGCTCAGACAGGCTAGCTCCTATAATTCACCCCTCCACTTT. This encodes CASSSLRQASSYNSPLHF.

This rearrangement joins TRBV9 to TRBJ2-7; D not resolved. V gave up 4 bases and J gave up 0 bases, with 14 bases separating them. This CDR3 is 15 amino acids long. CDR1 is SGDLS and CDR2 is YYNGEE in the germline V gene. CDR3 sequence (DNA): TGTGCCAGCAGCCCCGGGTCATTAGCCTCCTACGAGCAGTACTTC. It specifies CASSPGSLASYEQYF.

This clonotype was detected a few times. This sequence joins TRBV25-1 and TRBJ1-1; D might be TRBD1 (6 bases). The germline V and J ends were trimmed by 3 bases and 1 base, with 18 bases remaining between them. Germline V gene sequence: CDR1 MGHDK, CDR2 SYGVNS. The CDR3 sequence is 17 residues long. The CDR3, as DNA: TGTGCCAGCAGTGAGGCCCTGCAGGGGCCGCAGAACACTGAAGCTTTCTTT. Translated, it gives CASSEALQGPQNTEAFF.

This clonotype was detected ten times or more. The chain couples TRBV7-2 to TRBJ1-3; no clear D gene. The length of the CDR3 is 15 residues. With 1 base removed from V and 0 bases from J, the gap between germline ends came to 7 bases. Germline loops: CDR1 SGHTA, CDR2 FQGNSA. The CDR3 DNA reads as TGTGCCAGCAGCTTAGGCGGCAGCTCTGGAAACACCATATATTTT. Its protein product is CASSLGGSSGNTIYF.

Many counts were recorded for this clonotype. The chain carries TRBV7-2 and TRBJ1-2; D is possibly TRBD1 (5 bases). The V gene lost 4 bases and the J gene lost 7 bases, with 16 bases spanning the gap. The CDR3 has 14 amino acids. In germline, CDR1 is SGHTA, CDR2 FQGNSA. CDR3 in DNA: TGTGCCAGCAGCTCCACTGGGGGTGCAGGTGGCTACACCTTC. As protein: CASSSTGGAGGYTF.

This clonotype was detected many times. CDR3 in amino acids: CASSHSSGQGGTEAFF. The CDR3 nucleotides are TGTGCCAGCAGCCATTCCTCGGGACAGGGTGGCACTGAAGCTTTCTTT. The chain couples TRBV3-1 to TRBJ1-1; the match to TRBD1 covers 9 bases. Germline V gene data show CDR1 as LGHDT and CDR2 as YNNKEL (reference sequence). V lost 3 bases to trimming and J lost 4 bases; unmatched junction nucleotides: 9. There are 16 residues in the CDR3.